One and the same sample provided the 31 T cell receptor beta chains below, sequenced in a study of OX40 agonist ivuxolimab in advanced cancers. Only in-frame clones appear in the TCRdb table, and some are missing; sequencing was by immunoSEQ multiplex PCR. The data contain tens of thousands of clones, 84% of them singletons. Sequenced here: CD4+ or CD8+ T cells sorted from blood, sampled in a trial of the OX40 agonist ivuxolimab. Source of these receptors: an adult with an advanced solid tumor such as melanoma, head and neck, liver or kidney cancer.

V usage is TRBV5-6 and J usage is TRBJ1-2; D uncertain. The V gene's germline CDR1 is SGHDT and CDR2 YYEEEE. V lost 0 bases and J 5 bases, leaving 14 bases between the germline ends. The CDR3 length is 15 residues. The CDR3 here is CASSLVPVNDYGYTF. The CDR3 bases are TGTGCCAGCAGCTTGGTACCCGTGAATGATTATGGCTACACCTTC. The variable domain in full, with the rest retrieved from reference TRBV5-6 and TRBJ1-2, is DAGVTQSPTHLIKTRGQQVTLRCSPKSGHDTVSWYQQALGQGPQFIFQYYEEEERQRGNFPDRFSGHQFPNYSSELNVNALLLGDSALYLCASSLVPVNDYGYTFGSGTRLTVV.

V is TRBV7-7 and J is TRBJ2-5; possible D gene TRBD1, 6 bases. Trimming left V 5 bases short and J 1 base short, with 14 bases between. Germline-derived CDR1 and CDR2 are SSHAT and FNYEAQ (reference sequence). The CDR3 runs to 15 residues. The CDR3 nucleotides read TGTGCCAGCAGCCAAGGGGGTTTCAGCCAAGAGACCCAGTACTTC. Encoded protein: CASSQGGFSQETQYF.

This sequence joins TRBV5-1 and TRBJ2-5, with TRBD2 matching over 13 bases. The CDR3 is made up of 16 amino acids. The germline CDR1 and CDR2 sequences are SGHRS and YFSETQ. Trimming cost V 1 base and J 5 bases; bases outside gene matches: 5. The CDR3 loop is CASSLLGLAGRETQYF. In DNA, the CDR3 is TGCGCCAGCAGCTTGTTGGGACTAGCGGGGAGGGAGACCCAGTACTTC.

This clone appeared a few times. This chain uses TRBV28 with TRBJ2-7; D unresolved. Germline V gene data show CDR1 as MDHEN and CDR2 as SYDVKM. The CDR3 covers 12 residues. V lost 3 bases and J 4 bases, leaving 7 bases between the germline ends. The CDR3 loop is CASSLDGYEQYF. The CDR3 DNA follows: TGTGCCAGCAGTTTGGACGGGTACGAGCAGTACTTC.

A single count supports this clone. The J gene is TRBJ1-3, the V gene TRBV5-1; the D gene is possibly TRBD1 (6 bases). The length of the CDR3 is 14 residues. V was clipped by 3 bases and J by 4 bases, with 11 bases between them. Germline loops: CDR1 SGHRS, CDR2 YFSETQ. In DNA, the CDR3 is TGCGCCAGCAGCTCGGACAGCTACGGAAACACCATATATTTT. This encodes CASSSDSYGNTIYF.

This chain connects TRBV2 to TRBJ1-6; possibly TRBD1 for D (5 bases). V lost 6 bases to trimming and J lost 6 bases, with 9 bases between them. Germline values: CDR1 SNHLY, CDR2 FYNNEI. The CDR3 is 13 amino acids. CDR3 bases: TGTGCCAGCAGCTGGGACGGTAATTCACCCCTCCACTTT. Protein: CASSWDGNSPLHF.

Concerning this clone itself: One end of the junction is discordant with germline, which a read error may explain. The chain carries TRBV10-3 and TRBJ1-1; D gene unclear. The CDR3 sequence is 12 residues long. CDR1 and CDR2 (germline): ENHRY, SYGVKD. CDR3 in amino acids: CAISEQQLVIIF. In nucleotides, the CDR3 is TGTGCCATCAGTGAGCAGCAGTTGGTAATCATCTTT.

J is TRBJ1-4 and V is TRBV21-1. TRBV21-1 is a known pseudogene. The CDR3 spans 14 residues. The CDR3 here is CASSKVGRSEKLFF. In DNA form, the CDR3 reads TGTGCCAGCAGTAAGGTAGGGAGATCTGAAAAACTGTTTTTT.

The gene calls are TRBV11-2 and TRBJ1-1; D not certain. In germline, CDR1 is SGHAT, CDR2 FQNNGV. There are 12 residues in the CDR3. The V and J ends lost 2 bases and 3 bases respectively, with 4 bases between them. The chain's CDR3 is CASSLRDTEAFF. In nucleotides, the CDR3 is TGTGCCAGCAGCTTAAGGGACACTGAAGCTTTCTTT.

V usage is TRBV7-2 and J usage is TRBJ1-1, with D unclear. V was trimmed by 0 bases and J by 3 bases, leaving 5 bases between them. The CDR3 covers 13 residues. Germline assignment: CDR1 SGHTA and CDR2 FQGNSA. CDR3 sequence reads: CASSLAPYTEAFF. The CDR3 bases are TGTGCCAGCAGCTTAGCGCCGTACACTGAAGCTTTCTTT.

The gene calls are TRBV5-6 and TRBJ2-6; D is possibly TRBD1 (6 bases). CDR3 length: 15 amino acids. Per the germline V gene, CDR1 is SGHDT and CDR2 is YYEEEE. The V gene lost 6 bases and the J gene lost 2 bases, with 12 bases spanning the gap. The CDR3 nucleotides are TGTGCCAGCAATACAGGGTTTGCTGGGGCCAACGTCCTGACTTTC. It translates to CASNTGFAGANVLTF.

The chain combines TRBV6-5 with TRBJ2-3; D unresolved. CDR3 size: 15 residues. V was cut by 7 bases and J by 3 bases, with 17 bases left in between. Germline V gene lookup returns CDR1 MNHEY and CDR2 SVGAGI. CDR3 nucleotides: TGTGCCAGCACCCCCCTAGGGTTCGGGACAGATACGCAGTATTTT. Protein: CASTPLGFGTDTQYF.

The V gene is TRBV7-7, the J gene TRBJ2-6; D not certain. Trimming removed 8 bases from V and 4 bases from J, with 9 bases in between. The germline V gene encodes CDR1 SSHAT and CDR2 FNYEAQ (reference sequence). The CDR3 has 13 residues. As DNA, the CDR3 is TGTGCCAGCGGCCGCGACGGGGCCAACGTCCTGACTTTC. Translated, it gives CASGRDGANVLTF.

The J gene is TRBJ2-1, the V gene TRBV2, with TRBD1 identical over 10 bases. Germline values: CDR1 SNHLY, CDR2 FYNNEI. The J segment lost 8 bases and the V segment lost 9 bases, leaving 10 bases of the junction unmatched. The CDR3 is 14 residues long. The CDR3 DNA reads TGTGCCAGTAAGAGGGACAGGGGTAGCGATGAGCAGTTCTTC. Translated: CASKRDRGSDEQFF.

This chain joins TRBV5-1 and TRBJ2-1; no clear D. CDR3 length: 14 residues. With 0 bases removed from V and 2 bases from J, the gap between germline ends came to 6 bases. The germline V gene has CDR1 SGHRS and CDR2 YFSETQ. The CDR3 sequence is CASSLAVAYNEQFF. The CDR3 nucleotides are TGCGCCAGCAGCTTGGCGGTAGCCTACAATGAGCAGTTCTTC. Complete variable domain (other parts from reference TRBV5-1 and TRBJ2-1): KAGVTQTPRYLIKTRGQQVTLSCSPISGHRSVSWYQQTPGQGLQFLFEYFSETQRNKGNFPGRFSGRQFSNSRSEMNVSTLELGDSALYLCASSLAVAYNEQFFGPGTRLTVL.

J is TRBJ2-7 and V is TRBV11-3, with D unclear. The CDR3 runs to 13 residues. Germline V lookup: CDR1 SGHNT, CDR2 YENEEA. Deletions cut 5 bases from V and 0 bases from J, with 8 bases between. CDR3 bases: TGTGCCAGCAGCGGAGACACCTCCTACGAGCAGTACTTC. It translates to CASSGDTSYEQYF.

The chain is built from TRBV13 and TRBJ2-7; D may be TRBD1 or TRBD2 (5 bases each). V was trimmed by 5 bases and J by 2 bases, leaving 10 bases between them. The CDR3 runs 13 residues. Germline V lookup: CDR1 PRHDT, CDR2 FYEKMQ (reference sequence). The CDR3, as DNA: TGTGCCAGCAGCGGGACGTCAACCTACGAGCAGTACTTC. Translation gives CASSGTSTYEQYF.

This sequence joins TRBV7-6 and TRBJ1-6; perhaps TRBD1 as D (5 bases). CDR3 length: 16 amino acids. Trimming left V 5 bases short and J 7 bases short, with 18 bases between. Germline V CDR1 and CDR2: SGHVS, FNYEAQ. The CDR3 loop reads CASSLTGGIGNSPLHF. As DNA, the CDR3 is TGTGCCAGCAGCCTTACGGGGGGGATTGGAAATTCACCCCTCCACTTT.

This chain connects TRBV4-1 to TRBJ1-2; the D gene is possibly TRBD1 (5 bases). CDR3 size: 15 residues. V lost 6 bases, J lost 2 bases, and 16 bases lay in between. Germline CDR1 MGHRA, CDR2 YSYEKL. As DNA, the CDR3 is TGCGCCAGCAGTCCCGTCGCACAGGCGAACTATGGCTACACCTTC. Translation gives CASSPVAQANYGYTF.

V gene TRBV28 combines with J gene TRBJ1-6; no clear D. CDR1 and CDR2 (germline): MDHEN, SYDVKM. The CDR3 length is 14 residues. Trimming left V 2 bases short and J 4 bases short, with 6 bases between. The CDR3: CASSLESYNSPLHF. The CDR3, as DNA: TGTGCCAGCAGTTTAGAGTCTTATAATTCACCCCTCCACTTT. The whole variable domain, filled in from reference TRBV28 and TRBJ1-6, reads DVKVTQSSRYLVKRTGEKVFLECVQDMDHENMFWYRQDPGLGLRLIYFSYDVKMKEKGDIPEGYSVSREKKERFSLILESASTNQTSMYLCASSLESYNSPLHFGNGTRLTVT.

This clone came up once. The chain joins TRBV7-9 to TRBJ1-2, with D perhaps TRBD1 (5 bases). Germline values: CDR1 SEHNR, CDR2 FQNEAQ (reference sequence). V was cut by 1 base and J by 8 bases, with 17 bases left in between. The CDR3 runs 15 residues. The CDR3 reads CASSLVSQGARGYTF. Here the CDR3 DNA reads TGTGCCAGCAGCTTAGTCTCTCAGGGCGCGCGGGGCTACACCTTC.

This chain links TRBV5-1 with TRBJ2-7; D may be TRBD1 (7 bases). There are 16 residues in the CDR3. The V end lost 2 bases, the J end lost 3 bases, and 18 bases lay between the germline ends. The V gene's germline CDR1 is SGHRS and CDR2 YFSETQ. The CDR3 bases are TGCGCCAGCAGCTTTGGGGCGGCAGGGGGAGGCTACGAGCAGTACTTC. Translation gives CASSFGAAGGGYEQYF.

This chain connects TRBV5-4 to TRBJ1-1; D is perhaps TRBD1 (5 bases). V was shortened by 2 bases and J by 1 base, with 15 bases between the two germline ends. CDR1 and CDR2 (germline): SGHNT, YYREEE (reference sequence). The CDR3 is 16 amino acids. CDR3 nucleotide sequence: TGTGCCAGCAGCTTTCCGGGGGGGGATACGAACACTGAAGCTTTCTTT. It specifies CASSFPGGDTNTEAFF.

The chain couples TRBV9 to TRBJ1-1, with D maybe TRBD1 (6 bases). Trimming left V 0 bases short and J 4 bases short, with 19 bases between. The CDR3 length is 17 residues. The germline gives CDR1 SGDLS, CDR2 YYNGEE. The CDR3 DNA sequence: TGTGCCAGCAGCGTAGCCCCTAACGCCTTCAGGGGCACTGAAGCTTTCTTT. This codes for CASSVAPNAFRGTEAFF. The full variable domain, in which reference TRBV9 and TRBJ1-1 provide the parts outside the CDR3, is DSGVTQTPKHLITATGQRVTLRCSPRSGDLSVYWYQQSLDQGLQFLIQYYNGEERAKGNILERFSAQQFPDLHSELNLSSLELGDSALYFCASSVAPNAFRGTEAFFGQGTRLTVV.

J is TRBJ1-1 and V is TRBV7-2; the D is unclear. The CDR3 extends over 13 amino acids. The germline CDR1 and CDR2 sequences are SGHTA and FQGNSA. V lost 0 bases, J lost 0 bases, and 2 bases lay in between. The CDR3 DNA sequence: TGTGCCAGCAGCTTAGCAATGAACACTGAAGCTTTCTTT. Translating gives CASSLAMNTEAFF. Together with reference TRBV7-2 and TRBJ1-1, the CDR3 gives the full variable domain: GAGVSQSPSNKVTEKGKDVELRCDPISGHTALYWYRQSLGQGLEFLIYFQGNSAPDKSGLPSDRFSAERTGGSVSTLTIQRTQQEDSAVYLCASSLAMNTEAFFGQGTRLTVV.

This clone was seen a handful of times. The chain joins TRBV27 to TRBJ2-5; D remains unclear. CDR1 is MNHEY and CDR2 is SMNVEV in the germline V gene (reference sequence). The ends were cut back, 5 bases at V and 2 bases at J, with 9 bases in the middle. CDR3 length equals 13 residues. CDR3 in DNA: TGTGCCAGCAGTGGGTTGGTACAAGAGACCCAGTACTTC. Translation gives CASSGLVQETQYF.

V usage is TRBV7-2 and J usage is TRBJ2-5; D is unresolved. V lost 5 bases and J 5 bases, leaving 12 bases between the germline ends. CDR3 length: 13 amino acids. Germline V CDR1 and CDR2: SGHTA, FQGNSA. The CDR3 sequence is CASSRSQLETQYF. In DNA form, the CDR3 reads TGTGCCAGCAGCCGCTCCCAACTCGAGACCCAGTACTTC. Drawing the rest from reference TRBV7-2 and TRBJ2-5, the complete variable domain is GAGVSQSPSNKVTEKGKDVELRCDPISGHTALYWYRQSLGQGLEFLIYFQGNSAPDKSGLPSDRFSAERTGGSVSTLTIQRTQQEDSAVYLCASSRSQLETQYFGPGTRLLVL.

This sequence joins TRBV5-1 and TRBJ2-3; D possibly corresponds to TRBD1 (6 bases). The CDR3 is 14 amino acids. Between the trimmed V and J ends, which lost 3 bases and 4 bases, there was a span of 12 bases. CDR1 SGHRS and CDR2 YFSETQ come from the germline V gene. CDR3 coding DNA: TGCGCCAGCAGCTCGGGACAACCCCCAGATACGCAGTATTTT. Amino acids: CASSSGQPPDTQYF. Filled out from reference TRBV5-1 and TRBJ2-3, the complete variable domain reads KAGVTQTPRYLIKTRGQQVTLSCSPISGHRSVSWYQQTPGQGLQFLFEYFSETQRNKGNFPGRFSGRQFSNSRSEMNVSTLELGDSALYLCASSSGQPPDTQYFGPGTRLTVL.

The chain combines TRBV19 with TRBJ2-1; D call uncertain. V was pared by 5 bases and J by 4 bases, with 9 bases between. Looked up from germline, CDR1 is LNHDA and CDR2 is SQIVND (reference sequence). This CDR3 spans 13 amino acids. CDR3 DNA: TGTGCCAGTAGTCCCACTATATACAATGAGCAGTTCTTC. Its translation is CASSPTIYNEQFF.

The chain couples TRBV2 to TRBJ1-5; D is unresolved. Germline CDR1 reads SNHLY; CDR2 reads FYNNEI. CDR3 length: 13 residues. V was trimmed by 6 bases and J by 3 bases, leaving 9 bases between them. For the CDR3, the DNA is TGTGCCAGCAGCCAGATGGTCAATCAGCCCCAGCATTTT. It specifies CASSQMVNQPQHF.

This clone was seen more than once but under ten times. This chain joins TRBV18 and TRBJ1-5, with D uncertain. CDR3 length equals 12 residues. V lost 6 bases, J lost 5 bases, and 8 bases lay in between. Germline V gene data show CDR1 as KGHSH and CDR2 as LQKENI. The chain's CDR3 is CASSRPDQPQHF. Here the CDR3 DNA reads TGTGCCAGCTCTCGACCTGATCAGCCCCAGCATTTT. The variable domain in full, with the rest retrieved from reference TRBV18 and TRBJ1-5, is NAGVMQNPRHLVRRRGQEARLRCSPMKGHSHVYWYRQLPEEGLKFMVYLQKENIIDESGMPKERFSAEFPKEGPSILRIQQVVRGDSAAYFCASSRPDQPQHFGDGTRLSIL.